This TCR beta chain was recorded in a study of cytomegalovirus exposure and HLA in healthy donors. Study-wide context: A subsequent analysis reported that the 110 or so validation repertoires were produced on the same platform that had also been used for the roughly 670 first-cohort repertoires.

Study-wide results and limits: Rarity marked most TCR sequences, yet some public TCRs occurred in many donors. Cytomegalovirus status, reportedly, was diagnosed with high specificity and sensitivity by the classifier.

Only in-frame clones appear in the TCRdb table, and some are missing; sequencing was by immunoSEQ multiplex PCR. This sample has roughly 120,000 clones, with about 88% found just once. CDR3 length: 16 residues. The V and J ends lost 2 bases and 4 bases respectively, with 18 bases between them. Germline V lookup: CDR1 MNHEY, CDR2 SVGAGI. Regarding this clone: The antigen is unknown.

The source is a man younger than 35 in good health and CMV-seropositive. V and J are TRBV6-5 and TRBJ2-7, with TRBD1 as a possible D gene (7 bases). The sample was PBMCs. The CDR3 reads CASSYHQGGLMYEQYF. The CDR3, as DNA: TGTGCCAGCAGTTACCACCAGGGGGGACTTATGTACGAGCAGTACTTC.